These 20 T cell receptor beta chains share one sample of origin, sequenced in a study of T cells in Graves' hyperthyroidism and ophthalmopathy. RNA transcripts gave rise to amplified TCR beta CDR3 regions. The HTBI set primed first-round TCR CDR3 RT-PCR. TCRdb used MiXCR to reprocess the multiplex PCR reads, holding one entry per CDR3 protein. Of around 610,000 distinct CDR3 sequences in the sample, about 15% are singletons; the top ten hold 3.5% to 4.5%. Sequencing was done on a sample of blood. The source is a woman between 40 and 50 years old with Graves' ophthalmopathy.

The chain joins TRBV7-3 to TRBJ1-6, with 7 positions matching TRBD1. CDR1 and CDR2 from the germline V gene are SGHTA and FQGTGA. CDR3 size: 15 residues. J gave up 11 bases and V 4 bases, and 11 bases lay outside the gene matches. The CDR3 sequence: CASSSRQGPATPLHF. CDR3 bases: TGTGCCAGCAGCTCCCGACAGGGCCCAGCGACACCCCTCCACTTT.

This clonotype was counted many times. The genes are TRBV19 and TRBJ2-5; 8 bases align to TRBD2. Germline V lookup: CDR1 LNHDA, CDR2 SQIVND (reference sequence). With 5 bases clipped from V and 4 bases from J, the junction kept 6 bases outside the gene matches. The length of the CDR3 is 14 residues. CDR3 region: CASSRGLAGETQYF. Here the CDR3 DNA reads TGTGCCAGTAGTCGCGGACTAGCTGGAGAGACCCAGTACTTC.

V and J are TRBV6-1 and TRBJ1-2; D is unresolved. V was shortened by 6 bases and J by 8 bases, with 13 bases between the two germline ends. Germline CDR1 MNHNS, CDR2 SASEGT. The CDR3 is made up of 12 amino acids. The CDR3 DNA is TGTGCCAGCAGACCCCGGGATAACGGCTACACCTTC. This gives the protein CASRPRDNGYTF.

This clonotype was recorded at least ten times. The chain uses TRBV30 and TRBJ2-5, with 13 bases lining up with TRBD2. Trimming took 4 bases from V and 2 from J; bases not matched to a gene: 7. CDR1 is GTSNPN, CDR2 SVGIG, per germline (reference sequence). CDR3 length: 16 residues. CDR3 DNA: TGTGCCTGGATGGAGGGACTAGCGGGATGGCAAGAGACCCAGTACTTC. It encodes CAWMEGLAGWQETQYF. Full variable domain (remainder filled in from reference TRBV30 and TRBJ2-5): SQTIHQWPATLVQPVGSPLSLECTVEGTSNPNLYWYRQAAGRGLQLLFYSVGIGQISSEVPQNLSASRPQDRQFILSSKKLLLSDSGFYLCAWMEGLAGWQETQYFGPGTRLLVL.

This clonotype was recorded many times. V gene TRBV10-3 combines with J gene TRBJ2-4, with 7 bases identical to TRBD1. This CDR3 has 16 amino acids. With 6 bases clipped from V and 5 bases from J, the junction kept 13 bases outside the gene matches. Germline CDR1 ENHRY, CDR2 SYGVKD. The chain's CDR3 is CAISHDRVTSENIQYF. CDR3 DNA: TGTGCCATCAGCCACGACAGGGTGACAAGCGAAAACATTCAGTACTTC.

Concerning this clonotype: A junction boundary mismatches the germline segment, possibly from a read error. The V call is TRBV12-5, the J call TRBJ2-6; TRBD1 might be the D (5 bases). The CDR3 spans 16 residues. Germline values: CDR1 LGHNT, CDR2 FRNRAP. The CDR3 region is CASGSWVLPGANVLTF. CDR3 bases: TGTGCTAGTGGTTCTTGGGTTCTCCCTGGGGCTAACGTCCTGACTTTC.

This clonotype was counted between two and nine times. J is TRBJ1-1 and V is TRBV24-1; 10 bases line up with TRBD1. The CDR3 consists of 16 residues. Trimming cost V 8 bases and J 2 bases; bases outside gene matches: 10. Germline CDR1 reads KGHDR; CDR2 reads SFDVKD. DNA for the CDR3: TGTGCCACCATGCCAGGGACAGGGGATAAAAACACTGAAGCTTTCTTT. Its protein product is CATMPGTGDKNTEAFF.

This clonotype showed up just a few times. The J gene is TRBJ2-6, the V gene TRBV9; 7 nucleotides agree with TRBD1. The V and J ends lost 4 bases and 0 bases, in that order; junction bases with no gene match: 10. The germline gives CDR1 SGDLS, CDR2 YYNGEE. This CDR3 is built from 18 residues. The CDR3 DNA is TGTGCCAGCAGCCCACACGGACAGGTGATCTCTGGGGCCAACGTCCTGACTTTC. It is translated as CASSPHGQVISGANVLTF.

The gene calls are TRBV6-1 and TRBJ2-7, with 7 bases aligning to TRBD1. The V segment lost 5 bases and the J segment 10 bases; nucleotides outside the gene matches: 5. This CDR3 is 11 amino acids long. Germline V gene data show CDR1 as MNHNS and CDR2 as SASEGT. CDR3 coding DNA: TGTGCCAGCAGTACCGGGACAGAACAGTACTTC. It yields the protein CASSTGTEQYF.

The chain joins TRBV20-1 to TRBJ2-7; 12 positions agree with TRBD2. The germline V gene encodes CDR1 DFQATT and CDR2 SNEGSKA (reference sequence). This CDR3 is 16 amino acids long. J was trimmed by 2 bases and V by 1 base; bases with no gene match: 6. As DNA, the CDR3 is TGCAGTGCTAGAGCGACTAGCGGGAGTTGGGCCTACGAGCAGTACTTC. Its translation is CSARATSGSWAYEQYF.

This clonotype was counted many times. The chain links TRBV11-2 to TRBJ2-7; D is unclear. Trimming removed 2 bases at V and 9 bases at J, with 11 bases between. In germline, CDR1 is SGHAT, CDR2 FQNNGV. The CDR3 runs 12 residues. The CDR3 sequence is CASSLNTNPQYF. CDR3 in DNA: TGTGCCAGCAGCTTAAACACAAACCCGCAGTACTTC.

This clonotype has at least ten counts. V usage is TRBV20-1 and J usage is TRBJ2-7; the D gene is possibly TRBD2 (7 bases). This CDR3 contains 12 residues. The germline V gene has CDR1 DFQATT and CDR2 SNEGSKA (reference sequence). The ends were cut back, 6 bases at V and 7 bases at J, with 16 bases in the middle. The CDR3 loop is CSAPKGGGEQYF. The CDR3 bases are TGCAGTGCCCCTAAAGGGGGGGGGGAGCAGTACTTC.

This clonotype was seen repeatedly, ten times or more. The chain carries TRBV13 and TRBJ2-1; 10 bases fit TRBD1. This CDR3 contains 17 residues. V dropped 2 bases and J dropped 7; count of bases not matched to a gene: 11. The V gene's germline CDR1 is PRHDT and CDR2 FYEKMQ (reference sequence). CDR3 DNA: TGTGCCAGCAGCTTAAATAGGGGGACAGGGGCGTGGAATGAGCAGTTCTTC. Its translation: CASSLNRGTGAWNEQFF.

This sequence joins TRBV2 and TRBJ1-5; D perhaps matches TRBD1 (6 bases). Germline values: CDR1 SNHLY, CDR2 FYNNEI. Trimming cost V 3 bases and J 2 bases, with 11 bases left between them. The CDR3 loop spans 15 amino acids. The CDR3 DNA follows: TGTGCCAGCAGTGAGACAGGCGGTGGCAATCAGCCCCAGCATTTT. Amino acid sequence: CASSETGGGNQPQHF.

This clonotype occurred many times. The chain has TRBV29-1 and TRBJ2-5; 9 nucleotides line up with TRBD2. Germline V gene sequence: CDR1 SQVTM, CDR2 ANQGSEA. This CDR3 spans 15 amino acids. J lost 7 bases, V lost 7 bases, and 16 bases had no gene match. The CDR3 loop is CSADTGTSNMGTQYF. The CDR3 DNA is TGCAGCGCCGACACCGGGACTAGCAACATGGGGACCCAGTACTTC.

This rearrangement joins TRBV6-1 to TRBJ2-7; possibly TRBD2 for D (6 bases). The V and J ends lost 7 bases and 4 bases respectively, with 17 bases between them. This CDR3 is 14 amino acids long. Germline V gives CDR1 MNHNS, CDR2 SASEGT. CDR3 DNA sequence: TGTGCCAGCAAGCTCACGGACTACAGGTACGAGCAGTACTTC. It is translated as CASKLTDYRYEQYF.

This clonotype was counted at least ten times. V gene TRBV19 combines with J gene TRBJ2-2; tentatively, D is TRBD2 (7 bases). Trimming left V 9 bases short and J 8 bases short, with 19 bases between. The germline V gene has CDR1 LNHDA and CDR2 SQIVND (reference sequence). The CDR3 extends over 14 amino acids. CDR3 bases: TGTGCCAGCACGAGAAAGGGGGGGTATGGGGAGCTGTTTTTT. It specifies CASTRKGGYGELFF. The entire variable domain, with the rest obtained from reference TRBV19 and TRBJ2-2, is as follows: DGGITQSPKYLFRKEGQNVTLSCEQNLNHDAMYWYRQDPGQGLRLIYYSQIVNDFQKGDIAEGYSVSREKKESFPLTVTSAQKNPTAFYLCASTRKGGYGELFFGEGSRLTVL.

In this sample, this clonotype turned up many times. V is TRBV12-3 or TRBV12-4 and J is TRBJ2-5, with 14 bases fitting TRBD2. After removal of 5 bases from V and 6 bases from J, the junction contained 2 bases not matched to a gene. The CDR3 sequence is 14 residues long. The CDR3 spells CASSRTSGRQTQYF. In DNA, the CDR3 is TGTGCCAGCAGTCGGACTAGCGGGAGGCAGACCCAGTACTTC.

Concerning this clonotype: A much larger clone lies a single base off, so this may be a read error. No conserved phenylalanine or tryptophan is present at the end of the CDR3, so a read error is the likely explanation. The gene calls are TRBV20-1 and TRBJ2-7, with D unresolved. The CDR3 runs 13 residues. V lost 2 bases to trimming and J lost 3 bases, with 11 bases between them. Germline loops: CDR1 DFQATT, CDR2 SNEGSKA (reference sequence). As DNA, the CDR3 is TGCAGTGCTAGAAGTGGGATCGACTACGAGCAGTACTCC. This gives the protein CSARSGIDYEQYS.

This clonotype was detected many times. CDR3 region: CASSAPGVLNSPLHF. For the CDR3, the DNA is TGTGCCAGCAGTGCACCCGGAGTTCTAAATTCACCCCTCCACTTT. The chain is built from TRBV28 and TRBJ1-6; D unresolved. The germline V gene has CDR1 MDHEN and CDR2 SYDVKM. This CDR3 is built from 15 residues. The V end lost 5 bases, the J end lost 7 bases, and 15 bases lay between the germline ends. The full variable domain, completed using reference TRBV28 and TRBJ1-6, is DVKVTQSSRYLVKRTGEKVFLECVQDMDHENMFWYRQDPGLGLRLIYFSYDVKMKEKGDIPEGYSVSREKKERFSLILESASTNQTSMYLCASSAPGVLNSPLHFGNGTRLTVT.